These 8 T cell receptor beta chains were all obtained from the same sample, sequenced in a study of cytomegalovirus exposure and HLA in healthy donors. Clones were read by immunoSEQ multiplex PCR, and TCRdb kept only the in-frame ones, dropping some. The repertoire holds roughly 65,000 clones, approximately 92% seen once, with 5.3% in the top ten. Sequencing was done on a sample of PBMCs. The receptors were sampled from a man between 18 and 29 years old in good health and CMV-seropositive.

The chain is built from TRBV27 and TRBJ2-6; no definite D call. Trimming stripped 6 bases from V and 4 bases from J, with 13 bases between. CDR1 and CDR2 from the germline V gene are MNHEY and SMNVEV (reference sequence). The CDR3 runs to 15 residues. The DNA of the CDR3 is TGTGCCAGCAGCCAGTCGGGTCGGGGGGCCAACGTCCTGACTTTC. It translates to CASSQSGRGANVLTF.

The chain carries TRBV4-1 and TRBJ2-7; TRBD2 aligns across 7 bases. Trimming at V came to 5 bases and at J to 6 bases, leaving 7 bases not matched to a gene. Per the germline V gene, CDR1 is MGHRA and CDR2 is YSYEKL. The CDR3 length is 13 residues. The CDR3 sequence: CASSAGGGSEQYF. The CDR3 region has the DNA TGCGCCAGCAGCGCTGGGGGGGGGAGCGAGCAGTACTTC.

The chain uses TRBV6-1 and TRBJ2-3, with 7 bases identical to TRBD2. Germline assignment: CDR1 MNHNS and CDR2 SASEGT. The V and J ends lost 8 bases and 2 bases, in that order; junction bases with no gene match: 7. The CDR3 is 14 residues long. The CDR3 DNA sequence: TGTGCCAGCGCGGGAGTCGCGGACACAGATACGCAGTATTTT. Its protein product is CASAGVADTDTQYF.

The chain combines TRBV21-1 with TRBJ2-1; the D call of TRBD1 is as the table states it, not checked on the DNA. TRBV21-1 is listed as a pseudogene. The CDR3 has 11 amino acids. This CDR3 reads CASQGGDEQFF. Here the CDR3 DNA reads TGTGCCTCACAGGGGGGGGATGAGCAGTTCTTC.

A note on this clone: At one end the junction does not follow the germline gene, possibly because of a read error. The rearrangement links TRBV9 to TRBJ2-2; 7 positions agree with TRBD1. CDR3 size: 15 residues. In germline, CDR1 is SGDLS, CDR2 YYNGEE. This CDR3 reads CASSAGTATTGELLF. CDR3 bases: TGTGCCAGCAGCGCCGGGACAGCTACGACCGGGGAGCTGCTTTTT.

In its sample, this clone was seen once. The chain recombines TRBV10-1 with TRBJ2-1; D is perhaps TRBD2 (8 bases). V lost 6 bases to trimming and J lost 10 bases, with 22 bases between them. The germline V gene has CDR1 WNHNN and CDR2 SYGVQD (reference sequence). The CDR3 is made up of 15 amino acids. The CDR3: CASSPRAPGGGEQFF. The CDR3 coding sequence is TGCGCCAGCAGCCCCAGGGCCCCGGGAGGGGGCGAGCAGTTCTTC.

V gene TRBV7-6 combines with J gene TRBJ1-4, with 10 bases lining up with TRBD1. V lost 4 bases, J lost 7 bases, and 9 bases stayed unmatched. Per germline, CDR1 SGHVS and CDR2 FNYEAQ. The length of the CDR3 is 16 residues. In nucleotides, the CDR3 is TGTGCCAGCAGCTCAAAACCCCGGGACAGGGGTGAAAAACTGTTTTTT. Protein sequence: CASSSKPRDRGEKLFF.

The chain couples TRBV14 to TRBJ2-7; TRBD1 matches 9 bases. V lost 5 bases, J lost 4 bases, and 6 bases stayed unmatched. CDR1 SGHDN and CDR2 FVKESK come from the germline V gene. This CDR3 has 14 amino acids. CDR3 in amino acids: CASSLTGTGYEQYF. The CDR3 DNA is TGTGCCAGCAGCTTAACCGGGACAGGGTACGAGCAGTACTTC.